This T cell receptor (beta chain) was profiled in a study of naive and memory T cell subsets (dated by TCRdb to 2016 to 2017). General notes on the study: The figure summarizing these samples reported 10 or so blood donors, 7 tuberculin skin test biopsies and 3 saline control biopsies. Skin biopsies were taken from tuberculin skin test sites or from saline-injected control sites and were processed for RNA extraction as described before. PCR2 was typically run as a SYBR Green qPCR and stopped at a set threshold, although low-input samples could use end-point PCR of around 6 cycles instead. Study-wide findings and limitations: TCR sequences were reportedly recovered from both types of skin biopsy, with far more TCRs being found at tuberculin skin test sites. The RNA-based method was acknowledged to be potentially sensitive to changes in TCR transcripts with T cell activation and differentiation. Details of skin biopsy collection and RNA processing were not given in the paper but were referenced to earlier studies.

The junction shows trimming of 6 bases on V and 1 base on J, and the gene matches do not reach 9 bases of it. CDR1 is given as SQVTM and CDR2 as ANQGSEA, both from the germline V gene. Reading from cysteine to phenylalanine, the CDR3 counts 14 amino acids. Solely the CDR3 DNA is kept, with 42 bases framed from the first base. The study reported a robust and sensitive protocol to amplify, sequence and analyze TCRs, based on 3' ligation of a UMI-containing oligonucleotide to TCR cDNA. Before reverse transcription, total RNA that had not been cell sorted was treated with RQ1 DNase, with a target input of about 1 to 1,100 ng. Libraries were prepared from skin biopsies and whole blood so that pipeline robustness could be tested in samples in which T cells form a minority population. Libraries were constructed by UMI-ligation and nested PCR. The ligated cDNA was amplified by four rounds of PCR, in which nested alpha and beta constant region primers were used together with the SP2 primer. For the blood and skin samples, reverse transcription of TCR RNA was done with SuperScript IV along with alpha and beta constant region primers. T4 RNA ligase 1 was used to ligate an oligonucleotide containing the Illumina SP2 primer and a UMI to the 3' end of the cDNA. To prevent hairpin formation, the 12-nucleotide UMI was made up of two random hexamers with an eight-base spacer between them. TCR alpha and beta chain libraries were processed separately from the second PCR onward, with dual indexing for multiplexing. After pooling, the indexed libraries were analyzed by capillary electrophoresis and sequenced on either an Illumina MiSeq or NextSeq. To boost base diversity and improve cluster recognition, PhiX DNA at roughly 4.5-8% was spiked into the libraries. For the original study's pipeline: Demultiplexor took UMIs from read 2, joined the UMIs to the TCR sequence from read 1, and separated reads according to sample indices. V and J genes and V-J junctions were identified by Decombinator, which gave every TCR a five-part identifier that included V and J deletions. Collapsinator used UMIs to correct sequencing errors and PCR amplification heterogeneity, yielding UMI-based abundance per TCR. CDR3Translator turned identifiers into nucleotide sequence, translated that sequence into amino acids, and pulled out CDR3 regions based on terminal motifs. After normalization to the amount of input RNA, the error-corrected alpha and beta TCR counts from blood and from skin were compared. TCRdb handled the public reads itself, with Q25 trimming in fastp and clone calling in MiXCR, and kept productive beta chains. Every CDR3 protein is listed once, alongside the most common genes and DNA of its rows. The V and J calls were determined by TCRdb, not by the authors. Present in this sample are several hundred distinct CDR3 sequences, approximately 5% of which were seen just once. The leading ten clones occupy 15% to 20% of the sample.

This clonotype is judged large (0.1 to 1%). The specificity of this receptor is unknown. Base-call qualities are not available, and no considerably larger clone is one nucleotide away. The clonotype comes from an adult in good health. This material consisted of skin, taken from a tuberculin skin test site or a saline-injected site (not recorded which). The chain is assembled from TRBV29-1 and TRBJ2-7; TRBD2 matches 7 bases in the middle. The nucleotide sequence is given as TGCAGCGTCGGGGGACTAACGGAGTCCTACGAGCAGTACTTC. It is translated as CSVGGLTESYEQYF.